Presented here are 14 T cell receptor beta chains from one specimen sequenced in a study of T-cell reconstitution after alpha-beta-depleted transplantation in children. TCRbeta library preparation incorporated unique molecular identifiers. TCRdb reprocessed the PCR reads via MiXCR and lists one record per CDR3 protein. Of about 110,000 distinct CDR3 sequences in the sample, around 6.4% were seen once. Sequences were derived from PBMCs, mostly from graft donor cells, sampled 360 days after TCRalphabeta/CD19-depleted stem cell transplant. All receptors come from a male patient aged 2-15 years who had a stem cell transplant for acute lymphoblastic leukemia, so the T cells may come from the graft donor.

The rearrangement joins TRBV9 to TRBJ1-2; D gene uncertain. Germline CDR1 is SGDLS and CDR2 is YYNGEE. V lost 0 bases and J 0 bases, leaving 9 bases between the germline ends. The length of the CDR3 is 15 residues. As DNA, the CDR3 is TGTGCCAGCAGCGTAGCACAGAGAGCTAACTATGGCTACACCTTC. Protein product: CASSVAQRANYGYTF.

V usage is TRBV5-6 and J usage is TRBJ2-6; no clear D. V was pared by 2 bases and J by 0 bases, with 6 bases between. Germline V CDR1 and CDR2: SGHDT, YYEEEE. The CDR3 contains 15 residues. This CDR3 reads CASSFVHSGANVLTF. The CDR3 DNA sequence: TGTGCCAGCAGCTTCGTGCACTCTGGGGCCAACGTCCTGACTTTC.

This clonotype turned up a few times. This sequence joins TRBV7-8 and TRBJ1-1; 9 nucleotides line up with TRBD1. This CDR3 spans 15 amino acids. V shed 4 bases, J shed 11 bases, and the junction held 14 bases outside the gene matches. In germline, CDR1 is SGHVS, CDR2 FQNEAQ. The CDR3 here is CASSSPGQGRSMAFF. The DNA for the CDR3 is TGTGCCAGCAGCTCCCCTGGACAGGGGCGCAGTATGGCTTTCTTT.

This clonotype was counted only a few times. V gene TRBV18 combines with J gene TRBJ2-2; possibly TRBD1 for D (6 bases). The CDR3 sequence is 15 residues long. Trimming left V 2 bases short and J 3 bases short, with 10 bases between. Germline V gene sequence: CDR1 KGHSH, CDR2 LQKENI. The CDR3 DNA reads as TGTGCCAGCTCACCAAGGGCAGGGGACACCGGGGAGCTGTTTTTT. It is translated as CASSPRAGDTGELFF.

The V gene is TRBV4-2, the J gene TRBJ2-7; D perhaps matches TRBD2 (7 bases). V was cut by 4 bases and J by 2 bases, with 15 bases left in between. Germline CDR1 is LGHNA and CDR2 is YNFKEQ. The CDR3 is 15 amino acids. The CDR3 region has the DNA TGTGCCAGCAGCCTGGGGAGGGGGAGGACCTACGAGCAGTACTTC. Translated: CASSLGRGRTYEQYF.

This clonotype showed up many times. This chain links TRBV4-2 with TRBJ2-1; D is undetermined. Between the trimmed V and J ends, which lost 4 bases and 4 bases, there was a span of 11 bases. CDR3 size: 14 residues. Germline V gives CDR1 LGHNA, CDR2 YNFKEQ. CDR3 in DNA: TGTGCCAGCAGCCTGACCCCCTCTTACAATGAGCAGTTCTTC. It yields the protein CASSLTPSYNEQFF.

This clonotype has a count of ten or more. V gene TRBV2 combines with J gene TRBJ2-7, with 10 bases identical to TRBD1. The CDR3 runs 12 residues. The V and J ends lost 9 bases and 5 bases, in that order; junction bases with no gene match: 4. Germline-derived CDR1 and CDR2 are SNHLY and FYNNEI. The CDR3 sequence: CARGTGDNEQYF. In nucleotides, the CDR3 is TGTGCCAGGGGGACAGGGGACAACGAGCAGTACTTC.

The chain has TRBV7-6 and TRBJ2-5; 9 nucleotides match TRBD1. The V gene's germline CDR1 is SGHVS and CDR2 FNYEAQ. The CDR3 runs 15 residues. Germline trimming cut 6 bases from V and 0 bases from J; bases unmatched to any gene: 5. The CDR3 sequence is CASRPGQGNQETQYF. Here the CDR3 DNA reads TGTGCCAGCAGACCGGGACAGGGAAACCAAGAGACCCAGTACTTC. The complete variable domain, with remaining parts taken from reference TRBV7-6 and TRBJ2-5, reads GAGVSQSPRYKVTKRGQDVALRCDPISGHVSLYWYRQALGQGPEFLTYFNYEAQQDKSGLPNDRFSAERPEGSISTLTIQRTEQRDSAMYRCASRPGQGNQETQYFGPGTRLLVL.

This clonotype was detected many times. The V call is TRBV24-1, the J call TRBJ2-2; TRBD1 matches at 7 bases. Germline-derived CDR1 and CDR2 are KGHDR and SFDVKD. V was pared by 7 bases and J by 4 bases, with 5 bases of the junction left unmatched. The CDR3 totals 14 residues. CDR3 sequence: CATSEDRLTGELFF. The CDR3 bases are TGTGCCACCAGCGAGGACAGGCTCACCGGGGAGCTGTTTTTT.

This clonotype has at least ten counts. The chain links TRBV4-2 to TRBJ1-1; D perhaps matches TRBD1 (5 bases). Trimming removed 1 base at V and 4 bases at J, with 10 bases between. The CDR3 loop spans 14 amino acids. The V gene's germline CDR1 is LGHNA and CDR2 YNFKEQ. DNA of the CDR3: TGTGCCAGCAGCCAAGCCTGGGGGAGCACTGAAGCTTTCTTT. Its translation is CASSQAWGSTEAFF.

The chain carries TRBV7-9 and TRBJ2-5; 8 positions agree with TRBD1. Germline lookup yields CDR1 SEHNR and CDR2 FQNEAQ (reference sequence). The CDR3 length is 16 residues. After removal of 5 bases from V and 0 bases from J, the junction contained 8 bases not matched to a gene. The CDR3 DNA is TGTGCCAGCAGCAAGACGGACAGGGAAAACCAAGAGACCCAGTACTTC. Translation: CASSKTDRENQETQYF.

Ten or more counts support this clonotype. The chain combines TRBV10-3 with TRBJ1-2; D unresolved. V lost 0 bases to trimming and J lost 9 bases, with 5 bases between them. Per germline, CDR1 ENHRY and CDR2 SYGVKD. The CDR3 totals 11 residues. The CDR3, as DNA: TGTGCCATCAGTGAGTCGATGAGCTACACCTTC. Translation gives CAISESMSYTF.

CDR3: CASSPGQGARNIQYF. CDR3 DNA sequence: TGCGCCAGCAGCCCGGGACAGGGGGCAAGGAACATTCAGTACTTC. The chain joins TRBV4-3 to TRBJ2-4, with TRBD1 matching 12 bases. CDR1 LGHNA and CDR2 YSLEER come from the germline V gene. The CDR3 has 15 amino acids. The J segment lost 7 bases and the V segment lost 4 bases, leaving 5 bases of the junction unmatched.

There are many counts of this clonotype. The CDR3 here is CASSRGWGLIDNSPLHF. The CDR3 DNA follows: TGTGCCAGCAGTCGGGGATGGGGCCTAATTGATAATTCACCCCTCCACTTT. V is TRBV28 and J is TRBJ1-6; the D gene is possibly TRBD1 (5 bases). The CDR3 extends over 17 amino acids. V shed 5 bases and J shed 5 bases, with 19 bases lying between them. Germline loops: CDR1 MDHEN, CDR2 SYDVKM.